The subject of this entry is one T cell receptor beta chain. What it recognizes is unknown. This sample is part of a study of cytomegalovirus exposure and HLA in healthy donors. Overall study results and limits: Available immune exposure information was restricted to CMV serostatus only.

The PCR used 60 Vbeta and 13 Jbeta primers. Repertoires were generated with immunoSEQ multiplex PCR, while TCRdb's copy carries only in-frame clones and drops some. Here the sample spans about 96,000 clones, around 79% being singletons. V was clipped by 3 bases and J by 7 bases; unmatched bases: 4. Germline loops: CDR1 SEHNR, CDR2 FQNEAQ (reference sequence). The CDR3 consists of 13 residues. This sequence was found in a female donor in good health and CMV-seropositive. The source material was PBMCs. The chain has TRBV7-9 and TRBJ1-2, with 8 bases aligning to TRBD1. The CDR3 DNA follows: TGTGCCAGCAGCTTCGACAGGGGTATTGGCTACACCTTC. Translation: CASSFDRGIGYTF.